Included here is one T cell receptor beta chain sequence, with context. Its antigen remains unknown. Full-length variable regions came from constant-region reverse primers plus semi-nested Nested Universal Primer A PCR. TCRdb ran MiXCR on the 5' RACE reads and lists one entry per CDR3 protein. The data show about 40,000 distinct CDR3 sequences, with under 20% seen just once and under 3.5% held by the top ten. Purified naive CD4+ T cells were depleted of CD25+ Tregs. General study points: Tumor Treg TCRs overlapped most with tumor naive CD4+ cells. Tumor memory CD4+ T cell TCR gene usage clustered with blood and lymph node memory CD4+ cells and lymph node naive CD4+ cells.

Trimming removed 5 bases at V and 3 bases at J, with 13 bases between. This CDR3 spans 14 amino acids. The sample was naive CD4+ T cells sorted from a lymph node. Documented subset: naive CD4+ T cells, CD4+CD45RA+CD25-. The sequence derives from a female donor with breast cancer. This rearrangement joins TRBV12-3 or TRBV12-4 to TRBJ1-2, with D possibly being TRBD1 (5 bases). CDR3 DNA: TGTGCCAGCAGTCATACGGGGGGTGACTATGGCTACACCTTC. Its translation: CASSHTGGDYGYTF.